These 22 T cell receptor beta chains share one sample of origin, sequenced in a study of Graves' ophthalmopathy and Graves' hyperthyroidism. RNA served as the template for amplifying TCR beta CDR3 regions. First-round RT-PCR employed HTBI primers, with a second-round multiplex PCR after it. From the multiplex PCR reads, TCRdb called clonotypes with MiXCR, one entry per CDR3 protein. The data show around 1,200,000 distinct CDR3 sequences, 35% to 45% seen once. Sequenced material: peripheral blood or thyroid tissue (not recorded which). These receptors were collected from an adult man with Graves' hyperthyroidism.

The chain recombines TRBV2 with TRBJ1-5; D may be TRBD1 (5 bases). V was trimmed by 1 base and J by 5 bases, leaving 15 bases between them. From germline, CDR1 is SNHLY and CDR2 FYNNEI. The CDR3 sequence is 16 residues long. The CDR3 spells CASSEGGTVIDQPQHF. CDR3 sequence (DNA): TGTGCCAGCAGTGAAGGGGGGACCGTTATTGATCAGCCCCAGCATTTT.

The rearrangement uses TRBV4-2 and TRBJ2-7; the match to TRBD1 covers 8 bases. V lost 0 bases to trimming and J lost 4 bases; unmatched junction nucleotides: 2. The CDR3 runs to 14 residues. Germline values: CDR1 LGHNA, CDR2 YNFKEQ. This chain's CDR3 is CASSQEGQVYEQYF. DNA for the CDR3: TGTGCCAGCAGCCAAGAGGGACAGGTATACGAGCAGTACTTC.

This clonotype was counted at least ten times. V usage is TRBV4-3 and J usage is TRBJ2-7; 8 bases are shared with TRBD1. Germline-derived CDR1 and CDR2 are LGHNA and YSLEER. After removal of 1 base from V and 3 bases from J, the junction contained 8 bases not matched to a gene. The CDR3 covers 16 residues. The DNA of the CDR3 is TGCGCCAGCAGCCAAGCCCTCAGGGGGCGCGACTACGAGCAGTACTTC. It codes for CASSQALRGRDYEQYF.

The rearrangement links TRBV10-3 to TRBJ1-6; 7 bases fit TRBD1. V shed 4 bases and J 6 bases; nucleotides not matched to a gene: 9. The length of the CDR3 is 16 residues. CDR1 and CDR2 from the germline V gene are ENHRY and SYGVKD. The CDR3 reads CAISARTGTVNSPLHF. The CDR3 DNA reads TGTGCCATCAGTGCTAGAACCGGGACAGTTAATTCACCCCTCCACTTT.

This clonotype came up many times. The V call is TRBV6-5, the J call TRBJ1-5; TRBD1 matches 7 bases. The J segment lost 0 bases and the V segment lost 6 bases, leaving 17 bases of the junction unmatched. The CDR3 runs 19 residues. Germline CDR1 is MNHEY and CDR2 is SVGAGI. The CDR3 spells CASRDPGTVRGNSNQPQHF. The CDR3 bases are TGTGCCAGCAGGGACCCCGGGACAGTCCGCGGTAATAGCAATCAGCCCCAGCATTTT.

This clonotype was found a few times. The CDR3 protein is CASRFSGTLNQPQHF. CDR3 sequence (DNA): TGTGCCAGCCGCTTCTCCGGGACACTAAATCAGCCCCAGCATTTT. The chain uses TRBV2 and TRBJ1-5, with D perhaps matching TRBD1 (6 bases). Germline V CDR1 and CDR2: SNHLY, FYNNEI. This CDR3 region has 15 residues. Trimming took off 8 bases at V and 4 bases at J, with 18 bases between the two ends.

This clonotype was seen many times. CDR3 sequence reads: CASNADTYEQYF. DNA of the CDR3: TGTGCCAGCAATGCAGATACCTACGAGCAGTACTTC. The chain couples TRBV2 to TRBJ2-7, with D unresolved. CDR3 size: 12 residues. Looked up from germline, CDR1 is SNHLY and CDR2 is FYNNEI. V lost 7 bases to trimming and J lost 2 bases, with 9 bases between them.

This clonotype was counted many times. CDR3 protein: CAISGGHLQETQYF. In nucleotides, the CDR3 is TGTGCCATCAGTGGGGGACACCTCCAAGAGACCCAGTACTTC. The chain carries TRBV10-3 and TRBJ2-5; tentative D call: TRBD1 (6 bases). V was cut by 4 bases and J by 1 base, with 10 bases left in between. In germline, CDR1 is ENHRY, CDR2 SYGVKD. The CDR3 has 14 residues.

This chain joins TRBV30 and TRBJ2-2; D unclear. Per germline, CDR1 GTSNPN and CDR2 SVGIG (reference sequence). V lost 2 bases and J lost 4, with 8 bases in between. This CDR3 has 13 residues. CDR3 bases: TGTGCCTGGAGTCAGAGTTTCACCGGGGAGCTGTTTTTT. Amino acids: CAWSQSFTGELFF.

Details on this clonotype: A junction end diverges from the germline sequence, so it may reflect a read error. This chain links TRBV12-3 or TRBV12-4 with TRBJ1-5; D not resolved. The CDR3 extends over 15 amino acids. This CDR3 reads CASSLSGSSNQPRHF. Written as DNA, the CDR3 is TGTGCCAGCAGTTTATCAGGTTCTAGCAATCAGCCCCGGCATTTT.

J is TRBJ1-2 and V is TRBV12-3 or TRBV12-4; weak D call: TRBD1 (6 bases). This CDR3 spans 15 amino acids. Deletions cut 2 bases from V and 7 bases from J, with 17 bases between. DNA for the CDR3: TGTGCCAGCAGTTTATTGGGCAGGGGTATCGGTGGCTACACCTTC. Amino acids: CASSLLGRGIGGYTF.

J is TRBJ2-2 and V is TRBV29-1; TRBD2 matches at 7 bases. The germline V gene has CDR1 SQVTM and CDR2 ANQGSEA. CDR3 length: 14 amino acids. V lost 7 bases, J lost 6 bases, and 11 bases stayed unmatched. Written as DNA, the CDR3 is TGCAGCGCCATGACTAGCAGACGTCCCGGGGAGCTGTTTTTT. Residues: CSAMTSRRPGELFF.

The rearrangement uses TRBV7-2 and TRBJ2-5; 9 bases fit TRBD2. Trimming took 0 bases from V and 5 from J; bases not matched to a gene: 7. The CDR3 runs to 16 residues. Looked up from germline, CDR1 is SGHTA and CDR2 is FQGNSA. CDR3 sequence reads: CASSLAQAGGVETQYF. In nucleotides, the CDR3 is TGTGCCAGCAGCTTAGCACAGGCGGGAGGGGTGGAGACCCAGTACTTC.

The gene calls are TRBV20-1 and TRBJ1-6, with TRBD1 identical over 10 bases. Germline loops: CDR1 DFQATT, CDR2 SNEGSKA (reference sequence). The CDR3 is made up of 15 amino acids. V lost 6 bases to trimming and J lost 8 bases; unmatched junction nucleotides: 10. The CDR3 spells CSAQDRGQADSPLHF. Written as DNA, the CDR3 is TGCAGTGCACAAGACAGGGGGCAGGCAGATTCACCCCTCCACTTT.

The chain has TRBV10-3 and TRBJ1-3, with D uncertain. Trimming took 10 bases from V and 3 from J, leaving 13 bases between them. This CDR3 is 13 amino acids long. CDR1 ENHRY and CDR2 SYGVKD come from the germline V gene. The CDR3 nucleotides are TGTGCCAGCAGACCGGCGGGTGGAAACACCATATATTTT. Translated: CASRPAGGNTIYF.

A few counts support this clonotype. The chain uses TRBV7-8 and TRBJ1-2; no firm D call. The CDR3 has 14 amino acids. The ends were cut back, 1 base at V and 2 bases at J, with 8 bases in the middle. Germline CDR1 and CDR2: SGHVS and FQNEAQ. CDR3 sequence reads: CASSLVPGNYGYTF. DNA of the CDR3: TGTGCCAGCAGCTTAGTACCGGGAAACTATGGCTACACCTTC.

This clonotype showed up many times. The chain links TRBV2 to TRBJ1-1; D not certain. The length of the CDR3 is 15 residues. Germline V lookup: CDR1 SNHLY, CDR2 FYNNEI. The V gene lost 6 bases and the J gene lost 0 bases, with 14 bases spanning the gap. The DNA of the CDR3 is TGTGCCAGCAGGCGGTTGGTCGGTCTGAACACTGAAGCTTTCTTT. Translating it yields CASRRLVGLNTEAFF.

The chain has TRBV9 and TRBJ2-7, with no clear D. The germline V gene encodes CDR1 SGDLS and CDR2 YYNGEE. V dropped 0 bases and J dropped 5 bases, with 12 bases sitting between them. The CDR3 contains 14 residues. CDR3 DNA sequence: TGTGCCAGCAGCGTAGGAAGTAGTAGCAACGAGCAGTACTTC. Translated: CASSVGSSSNEQYF.

This clonotype was counted many times. This CDR3 is CASSLDGDGAYQHF. Written as DNA, the CDR3 is TGCGCCAGCAGCTTGGACGGCGACGGGGCATACCAGCATTTT. The rearrangement links TRBV5-1 to TRBJ1-5, with D maybe TRBD1 (5 bases). Trimming removed 0 bases from V and 12 bases from J, with 16 bases in between. The CDR3 is 14 amino acids. Per the germline V gene, CDR1 is SGHRS and CDR2 is YFSETQ.

This clonotype was found many times. The J gene is TRBJ1-1, the V gene TRBV5-5; no reliable D call. CDR1 SGHKS and CDR2 YYEKEE come from the germline V gene (reference sequence). This CDR3 region has 14 residues. Trimming removed 4 bases at V and 0 bases at J, with 10 bases between. CDR3 bases: TGTGCCAGCAGCGCGGGAGGGCTGAACACTGAAGCTTTCTTT. Protein product: CASSAGGLNTEAFF.

This clonotype was counted at least ten times. V is TRBV10-3 and J is TRBJ2-7; D gene unclear. Trimming removed 3 bases at V and 7 bases at J, with 19 bases between. The CDR3 contains 15 residues. Germline CDR1 is ENHRY and CDR2 is SYGVKD. For the CDR3, the DNA is TGTGCCATCAGTGAAATAGACAAGGCCGTTTGGGAGCAGTACTTC. Its translation: CAISEIDKAVWEQYF.

CDR3 sequence (DNA): TGCAGCGTTGAGGACAGCTGGGGTAACTATGGCTACACCTTC. Translation gives CSVEDSWGNYGYTF. This chain links TRBV29-1 with TRBJ1-2, with D perhaps matching TRBD1 (6 bases). Germline V lookup: CDR1 SQVTM, CDR2 ANQGSEA. The CDR3 is 14 residues long. V was pared by 3 bases and J by 1 base, with 12 bases between.